Shown below are 7 T cell receptor beta chains from a single sample sequenced in a study of T cells expressing NK-cell markers. From the 5' RACE reads, TCRdb lists one entry per CDR3 protein and no DNA. The specimen's table records about 150,000 distinct CDR3 sequences. Sequences were obtained from blood T cells: a sorted CD56 or NKG2C T cell subset, CD4+ or CD8+ T cells, or bulk PBMC T cells (not recorded which). The receptor source for this set is a man between 18 and 35 years old in good health.

V is TRBV20-1 and J is TRBJ1-5; the D gene TCRdb calls, TRBD1, cannot be checked with no DNA. The germline V gene has CDR1 DFQATT and CDR2 SNEGSKA (reference sequence). The CDR3 runs to 17 residues. The CDR3 protein is CSARDGTGPFGNQPQHF.

The chain joins TRBV24-1 to TRBJ2-3; TCRdb reports TRBD1, a call that lacks DNA to check it against. Germline V gene lookup returns CDR1 KGHDR and CDR2 SFDVKD. CDR3 length: 17 amino acids. CDR3 residues: CATSDHRDPRFTDTQYF.

This rearrangement joins TRBV19 to TRBJ2-1; TCRdb gives TRBD1 as the D gene, but with no DNA this cannot be confirmed. Germline CDR1 LNHDA, CDR2 SQIVND (reference sequence). The CDR3 consists of 16 residues. CDR3 region: CASSSTGDGSYNEQFF.

CDR3 residues: CASSGLVRGNEQFF. V gene TRBV2 combines with J gene TRBJ2-1; TCRdb's D gene call, TRBD1, goes unchecked for lack of DNA. Germline CDR1 SNHLY, CDR2 FYNNEI. The CDR3 totals 14 residues. The full variable domain, in which reference TRBV2 and TRBJ2-1 provide the parts outside the CDR3, is EPEVTQTPSHQVTQMGQEVILRCVPISNHLYFYWYRQILGQKVEFLVSFYNNEISEKSEIFDDQFSVERPDGSNFTLKIRSTKLEDSAMYFCASSGLVRGNEQFFGPGTRLTVL.

The V gene is TRBV5-1, the J gene TRBJ1-1; TCRdb's assignment of TRBD1 cannot be checked, as there is no DNA. Germline CDR1 SGHRS, CDR2 YFSETQ. The length of the CDR3 is 14 residues. The CDR3 here is CASSSGGMNTEAFF.

CDR3 loop: CASTAGNGIYGYTF. This chain uses TRBV27 with TRBJ1-2. Germline V CDR1 and CDR2: MNHEY, SMNVEV (reference sequence). The CDR3 is 14 residues long.

CDR3 sequence reads: CASSQDGITDTQYF. The genes are TRBV4-3 and TRBJ2-3. The length of the CDR3 is 14 residues. CDR1 and CDR2 from the germline V gene are LGHNA and YSLEER.